This T cell receptor (beta chain) was recorded in a study of blood T cell repertoires in COVID-19. Study details: The United States, Italy and Spain provided the acute and convalescent COVID-19 samples. T cells, B-cell-depleted T cells, or PBMCs supplied cDNA or gDNA.

In the source study's methods: Using reference gene primer amplification, nucleated cell counts were estimated. Using immunoSEQ multiplex PCR, the repertoire was profiled, and TCRdb retains in-frame clones only, with some absent. V and J calls and clone size are those listed in that table; D and trimming were worked out from the DNA. Of about 240,000 clones in the sample, about nine tenths were seen once. Trimming cost V 1 base and J 2 bases, with 20 bases left between them. The CDR3 has 18 amino acids. Germline lookup yields CDR1 SGHVS and CDR2 FQNEAQ. What was sequenced was peripheral blood. This TCR was sampled from a man in his fifties or sixties with acute or convalescent COVID-19. This chain joins TRBV7-8 and TRBJ1-1; a possible D gene is TRBD1 (5 bases). The DNA for the CDR3 is TGTGCCAGCAGCTTAGGACCCGGGACTCTAGTAGGAAACACTGAAGCTTTCTTT. Encoded protein: CASSLGPGTLVGNTEAFF.